Listed below are T cell receptor beta chains from one sample, sequenced in a study of blood T cell repertoires in COVID-19. This table comes from immunoSEQ multiplex PCR, and its TCRdb copy is limited to in-frame clones, with some not included. The data show 300,000 to 350,000 clones, almost 90% seen once. Input material: PBMCs or T cells enriched from blood (not recorded which). Receptors were obtained from a woman between 25 and 40 years old who had been exposed to COVID-19. Both conserved end residues are part of each CDR3. Fields, in order: clone size, V gene, D gene, CDR3 length, J gene, CDR3 protein, CDR3 DNA. D genes are given only for firm matches. Not every row has a clone size; where given, it reads once, few, many or a size class.

-,TRBV28,TRBD2,18,TRBJ2-7,CASSTSTSSGSLTYEQYF,TGTGCCAGCAGTACCTCGACATCTAGCGGGAGTCTCACCTACGAGCAGTACTTC
once,TRBV7-3,-,15,TRBJ2-5,CASSFSSLPQETQYF,TGTGCCAGCAGCTTTTCTAGCCTACCCCAAGAGACCCAGTACTTC
-,TRBV3-1/TRBV3-2,-,18,TRBJ2-3,CASSQGDYVGGLTDTQYF,TGTGCCAGCAGCCAAGGTGATTACGTTGGGGGACTCACAGATACGCAGTATTTT
-,TRBV27,-,13,TRBJ1-2,CASSALQGSDYTF,TGTGCCAGCAGTGCCCTACAGGGATCGGACTACACCTTC
-,TRBV10-3,-,11,TRBJ1-2,CAFQGGYGYTF,TGTGCCTTCCAGGGTGGTTATGGCTACACCTTC
-,TRBV6-5,-,15,TRBJ1-1,CASSYSAIGHLEAFF,TGTGCCAGCAGTTACTCGGCAATTGGGCACCTTGAAGCTTTCTTT
-,TRBV12-3/TRBV12-4,TRBD1,12,TRBJ2-7,CASSGQGYEQYF,TGTGCCAGCAGCGGACAGGGCTACGAGCAGTACTTC
-,TRBV12-3/TRBV12-4,-,12,TRBJ1-1,CASSLFSTEAFF,TGTGCCAGCAGTCTCTTTTCCACTGAAGCTTTCTTT
-,TRBV4-1,-,16,TRBJ1-5,CASSQEGSPSGQPQHF,TGCGCCAGCAGCCAAGAGGGCAGCCCTTCCGGACAGCCCCAGCATTTT
-,TRBV11-2,-,11,TRBJ1-6,CASGGNSPLHF,TGTGCCAGCGGAGGGAATTCACCCCTCCACTTT
-,TRBV10-3,TRBD2,14,TRBJ2-7,CAISEGLAGYEQYF,TGTGCCATCAGTGAGGGACTAGCGGGGTACGAGCAGTACTTC
-,TRBV12-3/TRBV12-4,-,12,TRBJ2-7,CASKPPTGLWHF,TGTGCCAGCAAGCCACCAACAGGTCTCTGGCACTTC
-,TRBV6-5,-,14,TRBJ1-2,CATLSRAGEDGYTF,TGTGCCACCCTGTCTCGGGCAGGGGAAGATGGCTACACCTTC
-,TRBV27,TRBD1,14,TRBJ1-6,CASSFRRGASPLHF,TGTGCCAGCAGTTTCCGCAGGGGGGCATCACCCCTCCACTTT